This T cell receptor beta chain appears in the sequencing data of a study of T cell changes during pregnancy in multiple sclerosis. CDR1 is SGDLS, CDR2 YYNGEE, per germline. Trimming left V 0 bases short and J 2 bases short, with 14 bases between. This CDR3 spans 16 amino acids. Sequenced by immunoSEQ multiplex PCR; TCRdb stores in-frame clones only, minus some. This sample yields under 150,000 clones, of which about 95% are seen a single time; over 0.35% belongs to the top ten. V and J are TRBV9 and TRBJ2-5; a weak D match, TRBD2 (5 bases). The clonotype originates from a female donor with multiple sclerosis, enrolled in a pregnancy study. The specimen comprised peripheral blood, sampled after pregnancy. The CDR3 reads CASSVAASSIQETQYF. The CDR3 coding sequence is TGTGCCAGCAGCGTAGCGGCTAGCTCGATACAAGAGACCCAGTACTTC.